This record looks at one T cell receptor beta chain sequence and its context. Its specificity is unknown. Genomic DNA (from each subset) was split evenly across several immunoSEQ plates. Assay: immunoSEQ multiplex PCR; the TCRdb copy retains only in-frame clones and omits some. The table records roughly 1 million clones, 75% to 80% of them present only once. This entry belongs to a study of shared clonotypes between healthy human individuals. Overall study findings and caveats: With few donors, the genetic and exposure-history diversity represented was limited.

Only Caucasian adults living in Nashville, Tennessee served as donors. From CD4+ cells came CD45RA+ naive and CD45RA-negative memory subsets. Trimming took off 4 bases at V and 6 bases at J, with 14 bases between the two ends. CDR1 is SGHDT and CDR2 is YYEEEE in the germline V gene. The CDR3 spans 13 residues. Source material: memory CD4+ T cells from PBMCs. As to subset: CD45RA-negative fraction. The receptor was isolated from a man between 18 and 35 years old in good health. Some clones in this sample may be carry-over from other donors' samples. This chain joins TRBV5-6 and TRBJ2-7, with D tentatively TRBD2 (5 bases). The DNA for the CDR3 is TGTGCCAGCAGCCCTAGCTGGGCGACCGAGCAGTACTTC. Residues: CASSPSWATEQYF. Together with reference TRBV5-6 and TRBJ2-7, the CDR3 gives the full variable domain: DAGVTQSPTHLIKTRGQQVTLRCSPKSGHDTVSWYQQALGQGPQFIFQYYEEEERQRGNFPDRFSGHQFPNYSSELNVNALLLGDSALYLCASSPSWATEQYFGPGTRLTVT.